Shown below are 32 T cell receptor beta chains from a single sample sequenced in a study of cytomegalovirus exposure and HLA in healthy donors. The PCR used 60 Vbeta and 13 Jbeta primers. TCRdb's copy holds only in-frame clones and misses some; the assay was immunoSEQ multiplex PCR. The sample consists of 100,000 to 150,000 clones, more than 60% of them appearing once. The sample consisted of PBMCs. The receptors stem from a woman aged 60-70 years in good health and CMV-seropositive.

The V gene is TRBV10-3, the J gene TRBJ1-2; the D gene is possibly TRBD1 (6 bases). CDR1 and CDR2 from the germline V gene are ENHRY and SYGVKD. The CDR3 is 15 residues long. Trimming removed 3 bases at V and 3 bases at J, with 14 bases between. The CDR3 reads CAISDSGGRHYGYTF. CDR3 in DNA: TGTGCCATCAGTGACTCCGGGGGGCGGCACTATGGCTACACCTTC.

J is TRBJ2-7 and V is TRBV27; 7 nucleotides match TRBD1. Looked up from germline, CDR1 is MNHEY and CDR2 is SMNVEV (reference sequence). This CDR3 is 15 amino acids long. V trimming: 6 bases; J trimming: 5 bases; junction bases outside the gene matches: 13. The CDR3 sequence: CASRIQGPQINEQYF. The DNA for the CDR3 is TGTGCCAGCAGAATACAGGGGCCCCAGATAAACGAGCAGTACTTC.

The chain couples TRBV30 to TRBJ2-7; 7 bases agree with TRBD1. With 5 bases clipped from V and 6 bases from J, the junction kept 4 bases outside the gene matches. This CDR3 has 11 amino acids. CDR1 and CDR2 from the germline V gene are GTSNPN and SVGIG (reference sequence). In DNA, the CDR3 is TGTGCCTGGGACAGGGTAGGCGAGCAGTACTTC. It yields the protein CAWDRVGEQYF.

V usage is TRBV5-1 and J usage is TRBJ1-3, with 10 bases that match TRBD1. V shed 2 bases, J shed 0 bases, and the junction held 5 bases outside the gene matches. CDR1 SGHRS and CDR2 YFSETQ come from the germline V gene. CDR3 length: 17 residues. The CDR3 DNA follows: TGCGCCAGCAGCTTTCAAGGGACAGGGGCCTCTGGAAACACCATATATTTT. The encoded protein is CASSFQGTGASGNTIYF.

The V gene is TRBV30, the J gene TRBJ1-4; 11 bases line up with TRBD1. Germline trimming cut 2 bases from V and 10 bases from J; bases unmatched to any gene: 6. In germline, CDR1 is GTSNPN, CDR2 SVGIG (reference sequence). The CDR3 extends over 14 amino acids. CDR3 region: CAWSKGTGGIKLFF. The CDR3 DNA sequence: TGTGCCTGGAGTAAGGGGACAGGGGGGATAAAACTGTTTTTT.

V usage is TRBV4-2 and J usage is TRBJ2-1, with 11 bases matching TRBD2. Per germline, CDR1 LGHNA and CDR2 YNFKEQ. This CDR3 region has 16 residues. J lost 4 bases, V lost 1 base, and 3 bases had no gene match. The CDR3 sequence is CASSQGWTSGYNEQFF. The CDR3 bases are TGTGCCAGCAGCCAAGGATGGACTAGCGGGTACAATGAGCAGTTCTTC.

This chain's CDR3 is CASSPPLNTEAFF. The CDR3 DNA sequence: TGTGCCAGCTCACCTCCCTTGAACACTGAAGCTTTCTTT. The chain is built from TRBV18 and TRBJ1-1, with D hard to call. The germline CDR1 and CDR2 sequences are KGHSH and LQKENI. CDR3 size: 13 residues. V lost 3 bases to trimming and J lost 0 bases, with 5 bases between them.

This clone was observed once. The chain is built from TRBV6-1 and TRBJ2-7, with 11 bases aligning to TRBD1. The ends lost 4 bases at V and 5 bases at J; junction bases unmatched: 7. The CDR3 length is 15 residues. Germline V lookup: CDR1 MNHNS, CDR2 SASEGT. The chain's CDR3 is CASSGGGTGGNEQYF. In nucleotides, the CDR3 is TGTGCCAGCAGTGGTGGGGGGACAGGGGGTAACGAGCAGTACTTC.

The rearrangement uses TRBV5-4 and TRBJ2-7; 7 nucleotides line up with TRBD1. CDR1 is SGHNT, CDR2 YYREEE, per germline (reference sequence). J gave up 0 bases and V 0 bases, and 6 bases lay outside the gene matches. The CDR3 extends over 16 amino acids. The CDR3, as DNA: TGTGCCAGCAGCTTGGGTGGGACAGCGAGCTCCTACGAGCAGTACTTC. This encodes CASSLGGTASSYEQYF.

The J gene is TRBJ2-2, the V gene TRBV4-1; 14 nucleotides line up with TRBD2. Germline V gene data show CDR1 as MGHRA and CDR2 as YSYEKL. The CDR3 runs to 17 residues. The V gene end was trimmed by 4 bases and the J gene end by 3 bases; junction bases not matched to a gene: 4. DNA for the CDR3: TGCGCCAGCAGCCTGGGACTAGCGGGAGTATACACCGGGGAGCTGTTTTTT. Its protein is CASSLGLAGVYTGELFF.

The V and J genes are TRBV7-2 and TRBJ1-2; a possible D gene is TRBD1 (6 bases). Deletions cut 1 base from V and 6 bases from J, with 24 bases between. In germline, CDR1 is SGHTA, CDR2 FQGNSA. The CDR3 consists of 18 residues. The CDR3 spells CASSLVGAGARAPHGYTF. The CDR3 DNA is TGTGCCAGCAGCTTAGTGGGGGCTGGGGCCAGGGCTCCCCATGGCTACACCTTC.

This rearrangement joins TRBV6-5 to TRBJ1-1; D unresolved. V gave up 0 bases and J gave up 7 bases, with 18 bases separating them. The CDR3 runs to 16 residues. Germline CDR1 MNHEY, CDR2 SVGAGI. DNA for the CDR3: TGTGCCAGCAGTTACTCGATATTCCTGGACGGAGGTGAAGCTTTCTTT. It encodes CASSYSIFLDGGEAFF.

The gene calls are TRBV9 and TRBJ2-1; 8 bases match TRBD1. Germline V gene data show CDR1 as SGDLS and CDR2 as YYNGEE. V was clipped by 1 base and J by 3 bases; unmatched bases: 9. This CDR3 has 17 amino acids. CDR3 protein: CASSVQTGTGLYNEQFF. The CDR3 region has the DNA TGTGCCAGCAGCGTACAGACCGGGACAGGACTCTACAATGAGCAGTTCTTC.

This chain uses TRBV18 with TRBJ2-1; 9 bases fit TRBD2. This CDR3 is 18 amino acids long. Germline loops: CDR1 KGHSH, CDR2 LQKENI. With 2 bases clipped from V and 1 base from J, the junction kept 9 bases outside the gene matches. CDR3 sequence reads: CASSPWFAGGESYNEQFF. CDR3 coding DNA: TGTGCCAGCTCACCATGGTTTGCGGGGGGGGAGTCCTACAATGAGCAGTTCTTC.

The chain employs TRBV7-2 and TRBJ2-5, with D maybe TRBD1 (6 bases). The CDR3 has 15 residues. CDR1 and CDR2 (germline): SGHTA, FQGNSA. The V end lost 6 bases, the J end lost 5 bases, and 19 bases lay between the germline ends. CDR3 in DNA: TGTGCCAGCAGTCCAACCGGACAGCCCGGGGAGACCCAGTACTTC. It yields the protein CASSPTGQPGETQYF.

The chain carries TRBV15 and TRBJ1-6; 11 bases line up with TRBD1. This CDR3 has 13 residues. Germline assignment: CDR1 LNHNV and CDR2 YYDKDF (reference sequence). Losses at the gene ends were 6 bases for V and 10 bases for J; bases not matched to a gene: 2. CDR3 sequence: CATRGQGDSPLHF. Written as DNA, the CDR3 is TGTGCCACCAGGGGACAGGGGGACTCACCCCTCCACTTT.

About this clone: The same CDR3 also results from other DNA sequences found in this sample. This rearrangement joins TRBV27 to TRBJ1-1, with D possibly TRBD1 on 5 matching bases. The germline gives CDR1 MNHEY, CDR2 SMNVEV (reference sequence). The CDR3 runs to 16 residues. V lost 4 bases and J 2 bases, leaving 17 bases between the germline ends. The CDR3 region is CASSSFGTLGNTEAFF. Written as DNA, the CDR3 is TGTGCCAGCAGTTCCTTCGGGACTCTAGGAAACACTGAAGCTTTCTTT.

The genes are TRBV18 and TRBJ2-4; D may be TRBD2 (6 bases). This CDR3 comprises 16 residues. The germline V and J ends were trimmed by 3 bases and 0 bases, with 12 bases remaining between them. Germline lookup yields CDR1 KGHSH and CDR2 LQKENI. The CDR3 nucleotides are TGTGCCAGCTCACCGGGGGGAACACTAGCCAAAAACATTCAGTACTTC. Translating it yields CASSPGGTLAKNIQYF.

This clone came up a few times. The chain employs TRBV10-3 and TRBJ2-5, with D possibly TRBD1 on 5 matching bases. V was shortened by 4 bases and J by 4 bases, with 13 bases between the two germline ends. Germline loops: CDR1 ENHRY, CDR2 SYGVKD. CDR3 length: 14 amino acids. The CDR3 DNA is TGTGCCATCAGTGTCAGTTTACAGGCAGAGACCCAGTACTTC. Amino acids: CAISVSLQAETQYF.

This chain uses TRBV30 with TRBJ1-6; the D is unclear. The CDR3 is 16 amino acids. Germline-derived CDR1 and CDR2 are GTSNPN and SVGIG (reference sequence). Trimming cost V 0 bases and J 7 bases, with 16 bases left between them. In DNA, the CDR3 is TGTGCCTGGAGTGTTTTGGGCGCATTTACAAATTCACCCCTCCACTTT. Amino acids: CAWSVLGAFTNSPLHF.

The rearrangement joins TRBV4-2 to TRBJ2-5; TRBD2 agrees at 12 bases. The end of the DNA aligns better with TRBJ2-7, so the J call may be wrong. The CDR3 covers 16 residues. Germline V gene sequence: CDR1 LGHNA, CDR2 YNFKEQ. The CDR3 loop is CASSQETSGSPYEQYF. For the CDR3, the DNA is TGTGCCAGCAGCCAAGAGACTAGCGGGAGTCCGTACGAGCAGTACTTC.

This clone came up a few times. This chain connects TRBV9 to TRBJ2-7; 13 bases agree with TRBD2. V gave up 4 bases and J gave up 7 bases; unmatched junction bases: 5. CDR1 and CDR2 from the germline V gene are SGDLS and YYNGEE. This CDR3 region has 14 residues. CDR3 DNA sequence: TGTGCCAGCAGCCCCACGGGACTAGCGGGGGAGCAGTACTTC. Translated, it gives CASSPTGLAGEQYF.

The V call is TRBV4-3, the J call TRBJ1-4, with D possibly matching TRBD1 (5 bases). CDR1 is LGHNA and CDR2 is YSLEER in the germline V gene. This CDR3 has 16 residues. V was clipped by 4 bases and J by 0 bases, with 12 bases between them. The CDR3 region is CASSLNGGATNEKLFF. CDR3 sequence (DNA): TGCGCCAGCAGCCTAAACGGAGGGGCAACTAATGAAAAACTGTTTTTT.

The CDR3, as DNA: TGCAGCGTCGGGACAGGGCTTCGCACCGGGGAGCTGTTTTTT. Its protein is CSVGTGLRTGELFF. The rearrangement links TRBV29-1 to TRBJ2-2; 9 bases line up with TRBD1. The CDR3 runs to 14 residues. J gave up 4 bases and V 6 bases, and 6 bases lay outside the gene matches. CDR1 is SQVTM and CDR2 is ANQGSEA in the germline V gene.

Only one count was recorded for this clone. At one end, the junction sequence differs from germline, possibly due to a read error. The chain couples TRBV7-9 to TRBJ2-7; TRBD1 agrees at 8 bases. Germline lookup yields CDR1 SEHNR and CDR2 FQNEAQ (reference sequence). The CDR3 has 18 amino acids. In DNA, the CDR3 is TGTTCCAGCAGCTTAGTCAGGGGATTGGACAGGGACTCCTACGAGCAGTACTTC. This gives the protein CSSSLVRGLDRDSYEQYF.

The genes are TRBV4-3 and TRBJ1-1; D unclear. Germline-derived CDR1 and CDR2 are LGHNA and YSLEER. The CDR3 spans 14 residues. Trimming stripped 1 base from V and 5 bases from J, with 11 bases between. Written as DNA, the CDR3 is TGCGCCAGCAGCCAAGGACGGGGAGAGACTGAAGCTTTCTTT. Protein: CASSQGRGETEAFF.

The chain is built from TRBV7-8 and TRBJ2-3; TRBD2 agrees at 7 bases. CDR1 and CDR2 (germline): SGHVS, FQNEAQ. The CDR3 has 16 residues. Trimming removed 1 base from V and 2 bases from J; junction bases left unmatched: 6. CDR3 sequence: CASSLGPGGSTDTQYF. CDR3 DNA: TGTGCCAGCAGCTTAGGTCCGGGGGGATCCACAGATACGCAGTATTTT.

V usage is TRBV7-3 and J usage is TRBJ2-1, with 12 bases lining up with TRBD2. Germline values: CDR1 SGHTA, CDR2 FQGTGA. V shed 1 base, J shed 0 bases, and the junction held 7 bases outside the gene matches. This CDR3 region has 19 residues. CDR3 residues: CASSLNPTSGGSSYNEQFF. CDR3 in DNA: TGTGCCAGCAGCTTAAATCCGACTAGCGGGGGTAGCTCCTACAATGAGCAGTTCTTC.

This clone was seen more than once but under ten times. The chain links TRBV29-1 to TRBJ2-3; D might be TRBD1 (6 bases). Between the trimmed V and J ends, which lost 1 base and 9 bases, there was a span of 20 bases. The CDR3 is made up of 15 amino acids. Germline assignment: CDR1 SQVTM and CDR2 ANQGSEA. CDR3 DNA: TGCAGCGTTGAAGGGCTGGGCCGCAGGGGTGGGACGCAGTATTTT. Protein product: CSVEGLGRRGGTQYF.

The chain uses TRBV14 and TRBJ2-3; 7 bases are a match to TRBD1. This CDR3 has 17 amino acids. The J segment lost 2 bases and the V segment lost 3 bases, leaving 11 bases of the junction unmatched. Germline V CDR1 and CDR2: SGHDN, FVKESK. DNA of the CDR3: TGTGCCAGCAGCCACGGGACAGTCGGATTACCCACAGATACGCAGTATTTT. Residues: CASSHGTVGLPTDTQYF.

J is TRBJ1-3 and V is TRBV6-1; 7 nucleotides line up with TRBD1. The V gene end was trimmed by 0 bases and the J gene end by 4 bases; junction bases not matched to a gene: 12. Per germline, CDR1 MNHNS and CDR2 SASEGT. The CDR3 runs to 18 residues. In DNA form, the CDR3 reads TGTGCCAGCAGTGAAGCGCGTGTGACAGGGATGATCGGAAACACCATATATTTT. Translated, it gives CASSEARVTGMIGNTIYF.

The chain recombines TRBV6-5 with TRBJ1-1, with D tentatively TRBD1 (5 bases). Germline CDR1 is MNHEY and CDR2 is SVGAGI. V lost 0 bases to trimming and J lost 2 bases, with 10 bases between them. This CDR3 comprises 15 residues. CDR3 in DNA: TGTGCCAGCAGTTACTCGGGGGGGGAAAACACTGAAGCTTTCTTT. Amino acid sequence: CASSYSGGENTEAFF.